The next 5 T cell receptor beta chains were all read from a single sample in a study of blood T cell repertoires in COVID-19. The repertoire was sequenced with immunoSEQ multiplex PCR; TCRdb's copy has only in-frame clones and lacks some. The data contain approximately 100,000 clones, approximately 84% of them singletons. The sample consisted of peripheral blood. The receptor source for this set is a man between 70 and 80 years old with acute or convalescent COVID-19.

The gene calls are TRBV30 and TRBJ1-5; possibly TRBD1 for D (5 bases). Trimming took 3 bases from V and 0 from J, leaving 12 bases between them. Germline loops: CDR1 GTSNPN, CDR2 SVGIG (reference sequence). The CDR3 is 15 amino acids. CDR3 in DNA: TGTGCCTGGAGCAGGGCGGGGAATAGCAATCAGCCCCAGCATTTT. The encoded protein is CAWSRAGNSNQPQHF.

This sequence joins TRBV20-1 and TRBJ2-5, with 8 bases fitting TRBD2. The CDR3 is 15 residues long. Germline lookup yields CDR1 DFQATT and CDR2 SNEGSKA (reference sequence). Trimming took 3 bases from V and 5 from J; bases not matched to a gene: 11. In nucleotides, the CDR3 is TGCAGTGCTAGTCTGAGCGGGAGTCGGTCGGAGACCCAGTACTTC. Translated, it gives CSASLSGSRSETQYF.

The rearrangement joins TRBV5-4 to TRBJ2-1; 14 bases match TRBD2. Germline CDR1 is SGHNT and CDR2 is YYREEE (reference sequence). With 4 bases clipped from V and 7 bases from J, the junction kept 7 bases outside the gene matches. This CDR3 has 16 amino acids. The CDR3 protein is CASSLGGTSGRNEQFF. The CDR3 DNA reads TGTGCCAGCAGCCTGGGCGGGACTAGCGGGAGAAATGAGCAGTTCTTC.

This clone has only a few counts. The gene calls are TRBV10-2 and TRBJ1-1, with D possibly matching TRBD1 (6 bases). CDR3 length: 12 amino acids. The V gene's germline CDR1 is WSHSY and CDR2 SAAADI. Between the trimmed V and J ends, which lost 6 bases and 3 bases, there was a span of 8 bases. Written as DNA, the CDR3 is TGCGCCAGCAGGTCAGGGGACACTGAAGCTTTCTTT. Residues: CASRSGDTEAFF.

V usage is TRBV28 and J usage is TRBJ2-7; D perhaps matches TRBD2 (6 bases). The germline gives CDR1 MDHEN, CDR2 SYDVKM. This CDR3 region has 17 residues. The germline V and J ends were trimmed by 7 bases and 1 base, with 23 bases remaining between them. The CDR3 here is CASTLRGSSFLSYEQYF. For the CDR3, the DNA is TGTGCCAGCACCCTCCGGGGGAGTAGTTTCCTTTCCTACGAGCAGTACTTC.